One sample yielded the 27 T cell receptor beta chains listed below, sequenced in a study of blood T cells in healthy people across ages. Sample-barcoded 5' priming and a J-beta primer mix drove a second PCR of roughly 7 to 11 cycles. MiXCR, run by TCRdb on the 5' RACE reads, gives a single entry per CDR3 protein. The table records 550,000 to 800,000 distinct CDR3 sequences, roughly 21% of them present only once. The sample was blood. The receptors shown here come from a man between 65 and 85 years old in good health.

This sequence joins TRBV20-1 and TRBJ2-7, with 9 positions matching TRBD1. Trimming removed 3 bases from V and 0 bases from J; junction bases left unmatched: 6. This CDR3 region has 15 residues. CDR1 and CDR2 (germline): DFQATT, SNEGSKA (reference sequence). CDR3: CSASPGTGSSYEQYF. As DNA, the CDR3 is TGCAGTGCTAGTCCCGGGACAGGGAGCTCCTACGAGCAGTACTTC.

The chain couples TRBV27 to TRBJ2-6; D is undetermined. Trimming pared 0 bases from V and 0 bases from J, leaving 6 bases between. In germline, CDR1 is MNHEY, CDR2 SMNVEV (reference sequence). The CDR3 has 16 residues. This chain's CDR3 is CASSLSYNSGANVLTF. DNA for the CDR3: TGTGCCAGCAGTTTATCCTACAACTCTGGGGCCAACGTCCTGACTTTC.

This clonotype was seen a few times. V is TRBV24-1 and J is TRBJ2-3; D could derive from TRBD1 or TRBD2 (5 bases each). Deletions cut 3 bases from V and 1 base from J, with 7 bases between. The CDR3 spans 14 residues. Germline V lookup: CDR1 KGHDR, CDR2 SFDVKD. CDR3 amino acids: CATSDGDGTDTQYF. The CDR3 bases are TGTGCCACCAGTGATGGGGACGGCACAGATACGCAGTATTTT.

This clonotype came up many times. The V gene is TRBV28, the J gene TRBJ2-7; 10 bases are a match to TRBD1. The CDR3 covers 16 residues. The germline CDR1 and CDR2 sequences are MDHEN and SYDVKM. The trim removed 1 base at V and 3 bases at J, leaving 6 bases unmatched. CDR3 amino acids: CASSLLPGQGHYEQYF. The DNA of the CDR3 is TGTGCCAGCAGTTTATTGCCGGGACAGGGGCACTACGAGCAGTACTTC.

The chain joins TRBV2 to TRBJ2-7; 12 bases match TRBD2. The J call may be wrong; the DNA end is better matched by TRBJ2-5. The CDR3 runs to 15 residues. Germline V gene data show CDR1 as SNHLY and CDR2 as FYNNEI. CDR3 bases: TGTGCCAGCAGTCGAGGACTAGCGGGAATTGAGACCCAGTACTTC. Its protein is CASSRGLAGIETQYF.

The chain couples TRBV5-6 to TRBJ2-7; TRBD2 agrees at 13 bases. The J segment lost 0 bases and the V segment lost 4 bases, leaving 10 bases of the junction unmatched. This CDR3 comprises 18 residues. In germline, CDR1 is SGHDT, CDR2 YYEEEE. This CDR3 is CASSGTGLAGSSSYEQYF. CDR3 sequence (DNA): TGTGCCAGCAGCGGAACGGGACTAGCGGGGTCGAGCTCCTACGAGCAGTACTTC.

The chain couples TRBV7-2 to TRBJ2-3, with a weak D call TRBD2 (6 bases). V was pared by 8 bases and J by 1 base, with 10 bases between. From germline, CDR1 is SGHTA and CDR2 FQGNSA. The CDR3 consists of 13 residues. CDR3 sequence (DNA): TGTGCCAGCGTTACGGGGGGCACAGATACGCAGTATTTT. Translated: CASVTGGTDTQYF. Drawing the rest from reference TRBV7-2 and TRBJ2-3, the complete variable domain is GAGVSQSPSNKVTEKGKDVELRCDPISGHTALYWYRQSLGQGLEFLIYFQGNSAPDKSGLPSDRFSAERTGGSVSTLTIQRTQQEDSAVYLCASVTGGTDTQYFGPGTRLTVL.

The V gene is TRBV28, the J gene TRBJ2-7; 8 bases are shared with TRBD2. The CDR3 runs to 14 residues. J was trimmed by 3 bases and V by 7 bases; bases with no gene match: 8. The germline CDR1 and CDR2 sequences are MDHEN and SYDVKM. The CDR3 spells CASKLAGYNYEQYF. CDR3 in DNA: TGTGCCAGCAAGTTAGCGGGATACAACTACGAGCAGTACTTC.

The V gene is TRBV20-1, the J gene TRBJ2-3, with TRBD2 matching over 15 bases. Per the germline V gene, CDR1 is DFQATT and CDR2 is SNEGSKA (reference sequence). This CDR3 contains 18 residues. Trimming at V came to 3 bases and at J to 4 bases, leaving 11 bases not matched to a gene. The CDR3 loop reads CSARLAPGLAGGSDTQYF. The CDR3 bases are TGCAGTGCTAGGCTAGCCCCCGGACTAGCGGGAGGGTCAGATACGCAGTATTTT.

The genes are TRBV6-1 and TRBJ2-4, with 10 bases matching TRBD1. CDR3 length: 16 amino acids. V gave up 4 bases and J gave up 3 bases; unmatched junction bases: 6. The germline CDR1 and CDR2 sequences are MNHNS and SASEGT. The chain's CDR3 is CASSGTGGSVKNIQYF. For the CDR3, the DNA is TGTGCCAGCAGTGGGACAGGGGGGTCGGTCAAAAACATTCAGTACTTC.

The chain employs TRBV12-3 or TRBV12-4 and TRBJ1-3; D unclear. Trimming pared 6 bases from V and 2 bases from J, leaving 14 bases between. The CDR3 has 15 residues. The CDR3 reads CASSPTGQPGNTIYF. Written as DNA, the CDR3 is TGTGCCAGCAGCCCTACCGGGCAACCTGGAAACACCATATATTTT.

This clonotype has just a few counts. The rearrangement links TRBV7-3 to TRBJ2-3; 9 bases are shared with TRBD2. This CDR3 contains 16 residues. Germline V gives CDR1 SGHTA, CDR2 FQGTGA. J lost 5 bases, V lost 2 bases, and 8 bases had no gene match. Here the CDR3 reads CASSLGVAGAQDTQYF. CDR3 nucleotides: TGTGCCAGCAGCTTAGGGGTAGCGGGAGCCCAAGATACGCAGTATTTT.

V is TRBV6-1 and J is TRBJ2-7; 9 nucleotides line up with TRBD2. With 4 bases clipped from V and 2 bases from J, the junction kept 9 bases outside the gene matches. Germline V lookup: CDR1 MNHNS, CDR2 SASEGT. The CDR3 is 16 residues long. The CDR3 spells CASSGLAVYATYEQYF. The CDR3 nucleotides are TGTGCCAGCAGTGGACTAGCGGTCTATGCGACCTACGAGCAGTACTTC.

This clonotype was counted a few times. V is TRBV4-1 and J is TRBJ2-2, with unresolved D. V dropped 4 bases and J dropped 6 bases, with 15 bases sitting between them. There are 15 residues in the CDR3. Per the germline V gene, CDR1 is MGHRA and CDR2 is YSYEKL. DNA for the CDR3: TGCGCCAGCAGCCCCTCTACCGGGTTATCCGGGGAGCTGTTTTTT. Protein: CASSPSTGLSGELFF.

This chain joins TRBV20-1 and TRBJ1-2; the match to TRBD1 covers 7 bases. Germline V gene sequence: CDR1 DFQATT, CDR2 SNEGSKA (reference sequence). The CDR3 is made up of 14 amino acids. Trimming at V came to 3 bases and at J to 0 bases, leaving 4 bases not matched to a gene. Here the CDR3 DNA reads TGCAGTGCTAGGGGGGACAGCGCTAACTATGGCTACACCTTC. Translated, it gives CSARGDSANYGYTF.

V usage is TRBV12-3 or TRBV12-4 and J usage is TRBJ2-7; D uncertain. Trimming took off 5 bases at V and 3 bases at J, with 5 bases between the two ends. This CDR3 comprises 11 residues. As DNA, the CDR3 is TGTGCCAGCAGTAAGATCTACGAGCAGTACTTC. As protein: CASSKIYEQYF.

The chain combines TRBV5-1 with TRBJ2-1, with D perhaps given as TRBD1 or TRBD2 (6 bases each). There are 16 residues in the CDR3. V was cut by 7 bases and J by 3 bases, with 20 bases left in between. CDR1 is SGHRS and CDR2 is YFSETQ in the germline V gene. The CDR3 DNA follows: TGCGCCAGCTTCATGGGGGGACAATCCTACTACAATGAGCAGTTCTTC. This gives the protein CASFMGGQSYYNEQFF.

The CDR3 here is CASSIRGLAGGETQYF. CDR3 DNA: TGTGCCAGCAGCATTCGCGGACTAGCGGGAGGAGAGACCCAGTACTTC. The rearrangement links TRBV5-4 to TRBJ2-5, with 14 bases fitting TRBD2. The germline CDR1 and CDR2 sequences are SGHNT and YYREEE (reference sequence). The trim removed 4 bases at V and 4 bases at J, leaving 6 bases unmatched. The CDR3 has 16 residues.

The chain combines TRBV6-1 with TRBJ2-3; 7 nucleotides align to TRBD2. The CDR3 is 17 residues long. The junction had 16 bases not matched to a gene; V was cut back by 6 bases and J by 4 bases. Germline lookup yields CDR1 MNHNS and CDR2 SASEGT. In nucleotides, the CDR3 is TGTGCCAGCAGGAACTTCCGGCAGCGGGGAGATCCAGATACGCAGTATTTT. Translated, it gives CASRNFRQRGDPDTQYF.

With regard to this clonotype: Sequence at one end of the junction differs from germline and may be a read error. The V call is TRBV7-2, the J call TRBJ2-3, with 9 bases fitting TRBD2. The CDR3 is 16 amino acids. Germline V lookup: CDR1 SGHTA, CDR2 FQGNSA. The CDR3 nucleotides are TGTGCCAGTAGCTTCCCCGGGACTAGCAACACAGATACGCAGTATTTT. It codes for CASSFPGTSNTDTQYF.

In its sample, this clonotype was seen many times. The chain recombines TRBV6-5 with TRBJ2-1; 8 nucleotides match TRBD2. The CDR3 runs to 14 residues. V gave up 2 bases and J gave up 6 bases; unmatched junction bases: 3. CDR1 and CDR2 (germline): MNHEY, SVGAGI. CDR3 residues: CASSYPGTSNEQFF. The CDR3 region has the DNA TGTGCCAGCAGTTACCCGGGGACTAGCAATGAGCAGTTCTTC.

The table lists this clonotype with a few counts. CDR3 bases: TGTGCCACCGGGACCGGGACAGATCACAAGGGCGAGCAGTACTTC. The encoded protein is CATGTGTDHKGEQYF. The chain carries TRBV24-1 and TRBJ2-1; 7 bases fit TRBD1. The J call may not be correct, given that the DNA end is closer to TRBJ2-7. This CDR3 is built from 15 residues. Per the germline V gene, CDR1 is KGHDR and CDR2 is SFDVKD.

The chain links TRBV18 to TRBJ1-1; 7 nucleotides line up with TRBD1. J lost 4 bases, V lost 6 bases, and 8 bases had no gene match. The germline gives CDR1 KGHSH, CDR2 LQKENI. This CDR3 spans 14 amino acids. The CDR3 nucleotides read TGTGCCAGCTCTCAAAGGACAGGCTTCACTGAAGCTTTCTTT. It specifies CASSQRTGFTEAFF.

V usage is TRBV5-1 and J usage is TRBJ2-7; the match to TRBD2 covers 9 bases. The V segment lost 0 bases and the J segment 3 bases; nucleotides outside the gene matches: 4. The CDR3 covers 15 residues. The germline CDR1 and CDR2 sequences are SGHRS and YFSETQ. Written as DNA, the CDR3 is TGCGCCAGCAGCTTGGATCCTAGCGGGAACTACGAGCAGTACTTC. It translates to CASSLDPSGNYEQYF. The full variable domain, in which reference TRBV5-1 and TRBJ2-7 provide the parts outside the CDR3, is KAGVTQTPRYLIKTRGQQVTLSCSPISGHRSVSWYQQTPGQGLQFLFEYFSETQRNKGNFPGRFSGRQFSNSRSEMNVSTLELGDSALYLCASSLDPSGNYEQYFGPGTRLTVT.

This clonotype was counted a few times. The genes are TRBV2 and TRBJ2-7; weak D call: TRBD2 (5 bases). V was clipped by 4 bases and J by 0 bases, with 13 bases between them. This CDR3 region has 15 residues. Germline V CDR1 and CDR2: SNHLY, FYNNEI. The CDR3 nucleotides read TGTGCCAGCAGTGGAGAGGGATTGAGCTCCTACGAGCAGTACTTC. Protein sequence: CASSGEGLSSYEQYF.

This clonotype was seen a handful of times. CDR3 nucleotides: TGTGCCAGCAGCTTCGGGGGCGCGGGGGACATTCAGTACTTC. It yields the protein CASSFGGAGDIQYF. The J gene is TRBJ2-4, the V gene TRBV7-9; a possible D gene is TRBD2 (7 bases). The V and J ends lost 3 bases and 8 bases respectively, with 14 bases between them. The CDR3 runs to 14 residues. CDR1 is SEHNR and CDR2 is FQNEAQ in the germline V gene (reference sequence).

This clonotype was counted a few times. V is TRBV15 and J is TRBJ2-7; D remains unclear. The CDR3 extends over 13 amino acids. V shed 4 bases and J shed 0 bases, with 7 bases lying between them. Germline V lookup: CDR1 LNHNV, CDR2 YYDKDF (reference sequence). The CDR3 region is CATSIDNSYEQYF. In DNA form, the CDR3 reads TGTGCCACCAGCATAGACAACTCCTACGAGCAGTACTTC.